This T cell receptor beta chain was obtained from a study of long-term antiretroviral therapy in people with HIV. The overall study: When the earliest samples were collected, ART was typically delayed until CD4 counts fell. Notes on the study in general: Post-ART, diversity grew, though it stayed under transplant donor control levels.

The V segment lost 10 bases and the J segment 6 bases; nucleotides outside the gene matches: 6. Germline V gene lookup returns CDR1 LNHDA and CDR2 SQIVND (reference sequence). CDR3 length equals 12 residues. The assay, immunoSEQ v3.0, was run at survey level. Assay: immunoSEQ multiplex PCR; the TCRdb copy retains only in-frame clones and omits some. The table includes tens of thousands of clones, 93% detected once. In this sample, this clone turned up once. Its antigen is unidentified. Sequencing used unsorted PBMCs, obtained around 6.5 years after starting antiretroviral therapy. The chain employs TRBV19 and TRBJ1-1, with TRBD1 matching over 9 bases. This TCR was sampled from a woman in her thirties or forties with HIV. The CDR3 nucleotides read TGTGCCACCTTACGGGACAGGGCTGAAGCTTTCTTT. As protein: CATLRDRAEAFF.